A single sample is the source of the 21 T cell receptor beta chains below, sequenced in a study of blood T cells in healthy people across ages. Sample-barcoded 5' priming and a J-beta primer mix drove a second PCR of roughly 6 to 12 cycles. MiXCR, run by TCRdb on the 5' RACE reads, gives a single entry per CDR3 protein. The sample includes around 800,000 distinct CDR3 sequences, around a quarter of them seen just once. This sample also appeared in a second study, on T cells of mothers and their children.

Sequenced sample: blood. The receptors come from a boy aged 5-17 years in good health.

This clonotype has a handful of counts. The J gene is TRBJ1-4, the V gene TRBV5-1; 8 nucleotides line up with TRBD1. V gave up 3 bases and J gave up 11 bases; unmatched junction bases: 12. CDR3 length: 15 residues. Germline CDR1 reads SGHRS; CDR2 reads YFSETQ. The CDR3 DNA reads TGCGCCAGCAGCTCATCGGGACAGGTCCCTTCGAAACTGTTTTTT. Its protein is CASSSSGQVPSKLFF. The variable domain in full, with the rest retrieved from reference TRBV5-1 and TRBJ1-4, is KAGVTQTPRYLIKTRGQQVTLSCSPISGHRSVSWYQQTPGQGLQFLFEYFSETQRNKGNFPGRFSGRQFSNSRSEMNVSTLELGDSALYLCASSSSGQVPSKLFFGSGTQLSVL.

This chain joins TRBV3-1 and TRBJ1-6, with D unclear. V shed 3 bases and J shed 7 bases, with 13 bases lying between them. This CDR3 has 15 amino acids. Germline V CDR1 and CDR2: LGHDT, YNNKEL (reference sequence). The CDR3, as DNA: TGTGCCAGCAGCCACTTGACGACGCCGAATTCACCCCTCCACTTT. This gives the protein CASSHLTTPNSPLHF.

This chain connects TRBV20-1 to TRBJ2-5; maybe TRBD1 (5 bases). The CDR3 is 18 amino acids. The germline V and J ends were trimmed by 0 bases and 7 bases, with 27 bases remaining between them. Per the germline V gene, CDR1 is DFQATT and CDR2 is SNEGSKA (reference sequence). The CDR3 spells CSARDPGRPSVMGRTQYF. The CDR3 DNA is TGCAGTGCTAGAGATCCGGGCCGGCCCTCCGTCATGGGGCGGACCCAGTACTTC.

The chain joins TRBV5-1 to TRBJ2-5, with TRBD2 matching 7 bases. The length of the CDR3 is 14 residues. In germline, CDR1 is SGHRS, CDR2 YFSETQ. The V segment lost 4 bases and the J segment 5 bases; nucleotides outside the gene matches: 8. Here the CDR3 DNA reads TGCGCCAGCAGCGGAAGCGGGGCCGAGGAGACCCAGTACTTC. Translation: CASSGSGAEETQYF.

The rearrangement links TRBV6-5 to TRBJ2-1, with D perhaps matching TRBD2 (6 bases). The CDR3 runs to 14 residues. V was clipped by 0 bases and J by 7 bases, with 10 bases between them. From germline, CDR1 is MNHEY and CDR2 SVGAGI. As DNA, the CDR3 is TGTGCCAGCAGTTACTCTATCAGCGGGAATGAGCAGTTCTTC. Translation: CASSYSISGNEQFF.

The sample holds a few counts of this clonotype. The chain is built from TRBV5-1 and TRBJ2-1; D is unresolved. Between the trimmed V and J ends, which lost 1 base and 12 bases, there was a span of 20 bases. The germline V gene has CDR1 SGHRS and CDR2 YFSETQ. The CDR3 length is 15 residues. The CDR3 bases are TGCGCCAGCAGCTTGAATTCAGGACCGACTCCTGGGCAGTTCTTC. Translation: CASSLNSGPTPGQFF. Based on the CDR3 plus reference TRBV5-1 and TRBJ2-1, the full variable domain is KAGVTQTPRYLIKTRGQQVTLSCSPISGHRSVSWYQQTPGQGLQFLFEYFSETQRNKGNFPGRFSGRQFSNSRSEMNVSTLELGDSALYLCASSLNSGPTPGQFFGPGTRLTVL.

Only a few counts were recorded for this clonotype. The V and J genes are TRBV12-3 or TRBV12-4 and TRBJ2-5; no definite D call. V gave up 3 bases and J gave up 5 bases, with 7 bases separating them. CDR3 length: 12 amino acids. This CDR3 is CASSFMWETQYF. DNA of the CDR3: TGTGCCAGCAGTTTCATGTGGGAGACCCAGTACTTC.

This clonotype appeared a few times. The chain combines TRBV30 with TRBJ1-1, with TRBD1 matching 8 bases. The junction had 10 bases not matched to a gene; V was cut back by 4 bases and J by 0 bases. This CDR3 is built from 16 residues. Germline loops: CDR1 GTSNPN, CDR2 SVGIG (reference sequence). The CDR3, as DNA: TGTGCCTGGATCTATCCAGGGGGCGCGGTGAACACTGAAGCTTTCTTT. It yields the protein CAWIYPGGAVNTEAFF. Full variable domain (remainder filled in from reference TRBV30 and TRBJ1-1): SQTIHQWPATLVQPVGSPLSLECTVEGTSNPNLYWYRQAAGRGLQLLFYSVGIGQISSEVPQNLSASRPQDRQFILSSKKLLLSDSGFYLCAWIYPGGAVNTEAFFGQGTRLTVV.

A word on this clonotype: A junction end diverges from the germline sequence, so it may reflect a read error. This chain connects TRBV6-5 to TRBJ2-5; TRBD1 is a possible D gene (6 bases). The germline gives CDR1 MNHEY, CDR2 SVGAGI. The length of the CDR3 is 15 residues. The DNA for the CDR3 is TGTGCCAGCAGCCCCGGACAGAGCGAGGTGGGTGAGCAGCTCTTC. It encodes CASSPGQSEVGEQLF.

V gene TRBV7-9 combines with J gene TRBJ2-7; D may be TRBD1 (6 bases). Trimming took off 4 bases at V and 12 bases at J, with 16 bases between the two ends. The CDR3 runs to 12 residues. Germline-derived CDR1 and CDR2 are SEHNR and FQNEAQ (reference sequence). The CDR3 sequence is CASSYYQGFGYF. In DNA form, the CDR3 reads TGTGCCAGCAGCTACTACCAGGGGTTTGGGTACTTC.

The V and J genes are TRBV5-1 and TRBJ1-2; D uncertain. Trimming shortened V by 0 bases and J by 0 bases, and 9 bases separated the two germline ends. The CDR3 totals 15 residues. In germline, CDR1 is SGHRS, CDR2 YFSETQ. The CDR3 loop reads CASSLAEGTNYGYTF. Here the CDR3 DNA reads TGCGCCAGCAGCTTGGCCGAAGGGACTAACTATGGCTACACCTTC.

DNA of the CDR3: TGTGCCAGCAGCCAAGTAGGGGGGCTAGATACGCAGTATTTT. This gives the protein CASSQVGGLDTQYF. J is TRBJ2-3 and V is TRBV7-9; D may correspond to TRBD1 or TRBD2 (6 bases each). Deletions cut 5 bases from V and 5 bases from J, with 14 bases between. This CDR3 has 14 residues. Per the germline V gene, CDR1 is SEHNR and CDR2 is FQNEAQ (reference sequence).

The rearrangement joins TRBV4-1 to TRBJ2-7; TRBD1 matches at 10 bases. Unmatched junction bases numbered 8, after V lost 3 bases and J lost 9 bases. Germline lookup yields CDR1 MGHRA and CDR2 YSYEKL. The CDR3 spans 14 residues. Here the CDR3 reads CASSHPGQGGGQYF. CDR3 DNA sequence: TGCGCCAGCAGCCACCCCGGACAGGGGGGAGGGCAGTACTTC.

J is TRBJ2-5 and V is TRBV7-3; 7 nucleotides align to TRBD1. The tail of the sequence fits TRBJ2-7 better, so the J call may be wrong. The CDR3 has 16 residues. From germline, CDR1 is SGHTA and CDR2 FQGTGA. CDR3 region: CASSLIGRQGSDEQYF. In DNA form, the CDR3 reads TGTGCCAGCAGCTTAATAGGGAGACAGGGATCGGACGAGCAGTACTTC.

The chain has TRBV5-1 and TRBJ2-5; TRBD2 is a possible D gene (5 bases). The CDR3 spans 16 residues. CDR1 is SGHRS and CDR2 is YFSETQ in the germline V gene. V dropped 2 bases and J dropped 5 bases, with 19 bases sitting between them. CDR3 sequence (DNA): TGCGCCAGCAGCTTATCAAGTCTAGCACCCAGGGAGACCCAGTACTTC. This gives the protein CASSLSSLAPRETQYF. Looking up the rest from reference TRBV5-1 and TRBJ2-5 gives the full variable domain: KAGVTQTPRYLIKTRGQQVTLSCSPISGHRSVSWYQQTPGQGLQFLFEYFSETQRNKGNFPGRFSGRQFSNSRSEMNVSTLELGDSALYLCASSLSSLAPRETQYFGPGTRLLVL.

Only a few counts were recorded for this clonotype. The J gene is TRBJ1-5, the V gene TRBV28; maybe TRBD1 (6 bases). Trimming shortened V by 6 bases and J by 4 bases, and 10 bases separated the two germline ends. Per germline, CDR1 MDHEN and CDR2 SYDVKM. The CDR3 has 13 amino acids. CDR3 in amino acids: CASRWTENQPQHF. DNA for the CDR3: TGTGCCAGCAGGTGGACAGAAAATCAGCCCCAGCATTTT.

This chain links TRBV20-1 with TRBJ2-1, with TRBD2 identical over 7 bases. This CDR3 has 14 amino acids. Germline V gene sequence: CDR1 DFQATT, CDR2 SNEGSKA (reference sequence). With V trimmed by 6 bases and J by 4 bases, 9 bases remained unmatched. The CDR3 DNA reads TGCAGTGCGGGAGGGACTGCCCCATACAATGAGCAGTTCTTC. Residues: CSAGGTAPYNEQFF.

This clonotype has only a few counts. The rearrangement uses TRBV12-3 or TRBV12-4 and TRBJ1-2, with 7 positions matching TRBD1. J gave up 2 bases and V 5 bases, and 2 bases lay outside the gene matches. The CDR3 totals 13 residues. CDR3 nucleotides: TGTGCCAGCAGTGAGGACAGGAACTATGGCTACACCTTC. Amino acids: CASSEDRNYGYTF.

The CDR3 protein is CATSETGISYNEQFF. The DNA of the CDR3 is TGTGCCACCAGTGAGACAGGAATCTCCTACAATGAGCAGTTCTTC. This sequence joins TRBV24-1 and TRBJ2-1; TRBD1 is a possible D gene (6 bases). The CDR3 spans 15 residues. V lost 4 bases and J 0 bases, leaving 9 bases between the germline ends. Germline V gene lookup returns CDR1 KGHDR and CDR2 SFDVKD.

The CDR3 DNA reads as TGTGCCAGCAGCGTAGGACAGGGGTCTGAAGCTTTCTTT. It codes for CASSVGQGSEAFF. The genes are TRBV9 and TRBJ1-1, with TRBD1 matching over 8 bases. V lost 0 bases to trimming and J lost 6 bases; unmatched junction nucleotides: 1. Germline V CDR1 and CDR2: SGDLS, YYNGEE. This CDR3 has 13 amino acids. Full variable domain (rest looked up from reference TRBV9 and TRBJ1-1): DSGVTQTPKHLITATGQRVTLRCSPRSGDLSVYWYQQSLDQGLQFLIQYYNGEERAKGNILERFSAQQFPDLHSELNLSSLELGDSALYFCASSVGQGSEAFFGQGTRLTVV.

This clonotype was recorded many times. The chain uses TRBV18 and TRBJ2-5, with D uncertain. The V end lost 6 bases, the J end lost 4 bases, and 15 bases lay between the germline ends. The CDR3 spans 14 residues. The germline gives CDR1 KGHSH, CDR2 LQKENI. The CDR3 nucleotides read TGTGCCAGCTCCCCCCGTTCCTTGGGAGAGACCCAGTACTTC. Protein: CASSPRSLGETQYF.